The 4 T cell receptor beta chains in this list originate from one sample, sequenced in a study of shared clonotypes between healthy human individuals (dated by TCRdb to about 2020). Library creation used the immunoSEQ multiplex PCR assay. TCRdb took over this immuneACCESS table, retaining in-frame rearrangements with V and J assigned. Such tables are incomplete; in checked studies, under half of the missing clones stem from an unresolved V gene, and the remainder is unexplained. Counted in this sample were millions of clones; about 95% of them appeared once. Roughly 1% of the sample is taken by the ten largest. For the CD8 naive samples, CD45RO-negative cells were positively selected for CCR7, yielding a CD45RA+CCR7+ population from which TemRA cells were excluded. Sequenced material: naive CD8+ T cells sorted from blood. The cell subset or site label, as the study defines it: CD45RA+CCR7+. The receptor source for this set is a man younger than 30 in good health.

V gene TRBV6-5 combines with J gene TRBJ2-2; TRBD2 matches at 8 bases. This CDR3 has 16 amino acids. The germline gives CDR1 MNHEY, CDR2 SVGAGI. The V gene end was trimmed by 4 bases and the J gene end by 5 bases; junction bases not matched to a gene: 9. The CDR3 DNA reads as TGTGCCAGCAGTTTGGTAGCGGGGTGGGATACCGGGGAGCTGTTTTTT. Encoded protein: CASSLVAGWDTGELFF.

This clone was observed a handful of times. The rearrangement joins TRBV7-9 to TRBJ2-7, with a tentative D call TRBD1 (6 bases). The germline gives CDR1 SEHNR, CDR2 FQNEAQ (reference sequence). Deletions cut 4 bases from V and 2 bases from J, with 9 bases between. The CDR3 spans 13 residues. The CDR3 coding sequence is TGTGCCAGCAGCTCCCGGACAGCCTACGAGCAGTACTTC. Its translation is CASSSRTAYEQYF.

To note about this clone: Distinct nucleotide sequences in the sample also encode this CDR3. The J gene is TRBJ2-5, the V gene TRBV5-1; 10 nucleotides match TRBD2. Germline V gene data show CDR1 as SGHRS and CDR2 as YFSETQ. Trimming removed 0 bases from V and 3 bases from J; junction bases left unmatched: 5. The CDR3 contains 16 residues. For the CDR3, the DNA is TGCGCCAGCAGCTTGGGGTTAGCGGGGGGAGAAGAGACCCAGTACTTC. It translates to CASSLGLAGGEETQYF.

The V call is TRBV29-1, the J call TRBJ2-7; 7 bases are shared with TRBD1. V lost 1 base, J lost 2 bases, and 5 bases stayed unmatched. CDR1 and CDR2 from the germline V gene are SQVTM and ANQGSEA. This CDR3 spans 14 amino acids. The DNA of the CDR3 is TGCAGCGTTGAAGTCGCACAGGGGACCTACGAGCAGTACTTC. This gives the protein CSVEVAQGTYEQYF.